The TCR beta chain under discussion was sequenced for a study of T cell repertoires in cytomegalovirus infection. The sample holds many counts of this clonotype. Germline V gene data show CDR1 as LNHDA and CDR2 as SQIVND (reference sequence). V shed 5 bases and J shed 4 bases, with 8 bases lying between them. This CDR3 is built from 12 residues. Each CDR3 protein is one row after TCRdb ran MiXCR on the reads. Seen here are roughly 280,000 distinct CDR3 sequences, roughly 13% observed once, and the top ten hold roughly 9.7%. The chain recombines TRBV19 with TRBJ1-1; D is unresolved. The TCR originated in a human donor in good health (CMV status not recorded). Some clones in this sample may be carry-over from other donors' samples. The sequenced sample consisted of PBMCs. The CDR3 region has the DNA TGTGCCAGTAGTCAGTACTCCACTGAAGCTTTCTTT. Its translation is CASSQYSTEAFF.